This paragraph covers one T cell receptor beta chain sequence. Sequenced by immunoSEQ multiplex PCR; TCRdb stores in-frame clones only, minus some. The sample records some 130,000 clones, around 88% being singletons. The data belong to a study of blood T cell repertoires in COVID-19. Study-level information: Samples came from the United States, Italy and Spain, spanning acute and convalescent COVID-19.

The CDR3 has 15 amino acids. Germline lookup yields CDR1 MDHEN and CDR2 SYDVKM. Trimming shortened V by 6 bases and J by 2 bases, and 16 bases separated the two germline ends. Sequencing was done on a sample of peripheral blood. The rearrangement uses TRBV28 and TRBJ2-5; tentative D call: TRBD1 (6 bases). The TCR comes from a woman in her forties or fifties who had recovered from COVID-19. CDR3 residues: CASSLPGQTQETQYF. In nucleotides, the CDR3 is TGTGCCAGCAGCCTACCGGGACAAACACAAGAGACCCAGTACTTC. The full variable domain, in which reference TRBV28 and TRBJ2-5 provide the parts outside the CDR3, is DVKVTQSSRYLVKRTGEKVFLECVQDMDHENMFWYRQDPGLGLRLIYFSYDVKMKEKGDIPEGYSVSREKKERFSLILESASTNQTSMYLCASSLPGQTQETQYFGPGTRLLVL.